One sample yielded the 17 T cell receptor beta chains listed below, sequenced in a study of cytomegalovirus exposure and HLA in healthy donors. Only in-frame clones appear in the TCRdb table, and some are missing; sequencing was by immunoSEQ multiplex PCR. The table shows roughly 330,000 clones, with 87% occurring only once. The sequencing sample was made of PBMCs. The receptors derive from a woman in her twenties or thirties in good health and CMV-seropositive.

CDR3 protein: CASSLLYGLAESGQYF. The CDR3 DNA is TGCGCCAGCAGCTTGTTATATGGGCTAGCGGAGAGTGGGCAGTACTTC. The J gene is TRBJ2-7, the V gene TRBV5-1, with 7 bases fitting TRBD2. The germline gives CDR1 SGHRS, CDR2 YFSETQ. The V gene end was trimmed by 1 base and the J gene end by 9 bases; junction bases not matched to a gene: 16. The CDR3 contains 16 residues.

The gene calls are TRBV19 and TRBJ1-5; D call uncertain. Per germline, CDR1 LNHDA and CDR2 SQIVND (reference sequence). CDR3 length equals 15 residues. Trimming took off 2 bases at V and 4 bases at J, with 12 bases between the two ends. CDR3 sequence reads: CASSIIEWGNQPQHF. The CDR3 coding sequence is TGTGCCAGTAGTATAATCGAATGGGGTAATCAGCCCCAGCATTTT.

The rearrangement joins TRBV19 to TRBJ2-1, with 14 nucleotides matching TRBD2. The V gene end was trimmed by 3 bases and the J gene end by 8 bases; junction bases not matched to a gene: 6. Germline CDR1 is LNHDA and CDR2 is SQIVND (reference sequence). The CDR3 spans 16 residues. The CDR3: CASSMGTSGRPDEQFF. The CDR3 DNA sequence: TGTGCCAGTAGTATGGGGACTAGCGGGAGACCCGATGAGCAGTTCTTC.

A remark on this clone: Other DNA sequences within the sample encode an identical CDR3. The chain joins TRBV4-3 to TRBJ1-2; D call uncertain. Germline values: CDR1 LGHNA, CDR2 YSLEER. The germline V and J ends were trimmed by 0 bases and 2 bases, with 10 bases remaining between them. The CDR3 length is 15 residues. CDR3 loop: CASSQDPRANYGYTF. CDR3 in DNA: TGCGCCAGCAGCCAAGACCCCCGGGCCAACTATGGCTACACCTTC.

The chain's CDR3 is CAISRDSAPQETQYF. The CDR3 nucleotides read TGTGCCATCAGCCGGGACAGCGCGCCCCAAGAGACCCAGTACTTC. This chain uses TRBV10-3 with TRBJ2-5, with 7 bases that match TRBD1. V was clipped by 6 bases and J by 1 base; unmatched bases: 8. The CDR3 is made up of 15 amino acids. Per the germline V gene, CDR1 is ENHRY and CDR2 is SYGVKD.

This clone was seen only once. The chain joins TRBV5-1 to TRBJ2-3, with 7 bases identical to TRBD2. The germline V gene has CDR1 SGHRS and CDR2 YFSETQ. The CDR3 covers 14 residues. V lost 3 bases to trimming and J lost 5 bases; unmatched junction nucleotides: 6. The CDR3 protein is CASSSGGPKDTQYF. The CDR3 coding sequence is TGCGCCAGCAGCTCGGGGGGACCTAAAGATACGCAGTATTTT.

V usage is TRBV4-2 and J usage is TRBJ2-2, with TRBD1 identical over 9 bases. Germline lookup yields CDR1 LGHNA and CDR2 YNFKEQ. V lost 1 base to trimming and J lost 5 bases; unmatched junction nucleotides: 8. The CDR3 loop spans 17 amino acids. Written as DNA, the CDR3 is TGTGCCAGCAGCCAAGCATCGGGGACAGGGAGAACCGGGGAGCTGTTTTTT. This sequence encodes CASSQASGTGRTGELFF.

This clone was seen a few times. CDR3 DNA sequence: TGTGCCAGCAGGCAGGGGGCAAGCAATCAGCCCCAGCATTTT. This gives the protein CASRQGASNQPQHF. V and J are TRBV27 and TRBJ1-5, with 8 positions matching TRBD1. This CDR3 is built from 14 residues. The V gene end was trimmed by 6 bases and the J gene end by 1 base; junction bases not matched to a gene: 2. Germline CDR1 MNHEY, CDR2 SMNVEV (reference sequence).

This clone was recorded once. V and J are TRBV18 and TRBJ2-7, with 12 bases identical to TRBD2. This CDR3 comprises 16 residues. Germline V gene sequence: CDR1 KGHSH, CDR2 LQKENI. V dropped 6 bases and J dropped 0; count of bases not matched to a gene: 6. This CDR3 is CASSRTSGVPSYEQYF. CDR3 nucleotides: TGTGCCAGCTCTCGGACTAGCGGGGTCCCCTCCTACGAGCAGTACTTC.

The genes are TRBV28 and TRBJ1-2, with D hard to call. The germline CDR1 and CDR2 sequences are MDHEN and SYDVKM. The CDR3 extends over 15 amino acids. The V end lost 3 bases, the J end lost 4 bases, and 15 bases lay between the germline ends. CDR3 sequence: CASSLSGAQLYGYTF. The CDR3 nucleotides read TGTGCCAGCAGTTTGAGTGGAGCACAGCTCTATGGCTACACCTTC.

This CDR3 reads CASSLAPRQLLEKLFF. The CDR3 DNA follows: TGTGCCAGCAGCTTAGCCCCCCGACAGCTACTTGAAAAACTGTTTTTT. This sequence joins TRBV7-8 and TRBJ1-4, with D possibly TRBD1 on 5 matching bases. The ends were cut back, 0 bases at V and 7 bases at J, with 15 bases in the middle. The CDR3 is 16 residues long. CDR1 is SGHVS and CDR2 is FQNEAQ in the germline V gene.

This sequence joins TRBV28 and TRBJ1-3; D gene unclear. V was trimmed by 6 bases and J by 0 bases, leaving 9 bases between them. The length of the CDR3 is 14 residues. The germline CDR1 and CDR2 sequences are MDHEN and SYDVKM. The DNA of the CDR3 is TGTGCCAGCAGCCCTCATTCCTCTGGAAACACCATATATTTT. It yields the protein CASSPHSSGNTIYF.

This chain connects TRBV30 to TRBJ2-3; D unclear. CDR3 length equals 16 residues. V was pared by 0 bases and J by 3 bases, with 16 bases between. The germline V gene has CDR1 GTSNPN and CDR2 SVGIG (reference sequence). CDR3 in amino acids: CAWSVRLGFKTDTQYF. The CDR3 nucleotides are TGTGCCTGGAGTGTACGGTTGGGGTTTAAGACAGATACGCAGTATTTT.

This sequence joins TRBV6-1 and TRBJ1-2; D remains unclear. The CDR3 runs to 14 residues. The ends were cut back, 0 bases at V and 2 bases at J, with 7 bases in the middle. Germline CDR1 MNHNS, CDR2 SASEGT. This chain's CDR3 is CASSEAKLNYGYTF. The DNA of the CDR3 is TGTGCCAGCAGTGAAGCAAAGCTCAACTATGGCTACACCTTC.

V usage is TRBV28 and J usage is TRBJ1-1; no reliable D call. Between the trimmed V and J ends, which lost 5 bases and 0 bases, there was a span of 7 bases. CDR3 size: 13 residues. Per germline, CDR1 MDHEN and CDR2 SYDVKM. For the CDR3, the DNA is TGTGCCAGCAGTCTCATCCTGAACACTGAAGCTTTCTTT. Translated: CASSLILNTEAFF.

This rearrangement joins TRBV19 to TRBJ2-7; D is uncertain. Trimming cost V 5 bases and J 3 bases, with 11 bases left between them. This CDR3 has 13 amino acids. Germline values: CDR1 LNHDA, CDR2 SQIVND (reference sequence). CDR3 sequence: CASSLGLFYEQYF. The CDR3 DNA reads TGTGCCAGTAGTTTGGGATTATTCTACGAGCAGTACTTC.

The V gene is TRBV5-1, the J gene TRBJ2-3; 7 positions agree with TRBD2. The CDR3 runs 18 residues. V trimming: 4 bases; J trimming: 0 bases; junction bases outside the gene matches: 14. CDR1 and CDR2 from the germline V gene are SGHRS and YFSETQ. This chain's CDR3 is CASSSSFSGQASTDTQYF. The CDR3 DNA is TGCGCCAGCAGCAGTTCTTTTAGCGGGCAGGCGAGCACAGATACGCAGTATTTT.